This entry describes one TCR beta chain. Its antigen is not identified. The CDR3 is 17 residues long. From germline, CDR1 is SGHAT and CDR2 FQNNGV. The V end lost 2 bases, the J end lost 3 bases, and 19 bases lay between the germline ends. Produced via immunoSEQ multiplex PCR; TCRdb's table is partial and in-frame only. Among over 100,000 clones, just under 95% were seen once, and the ten largest hold around 1.2%. This specimen comes from a study of graft-versus-host responses after intestinal transplantation. The receptor was derived from a human donor who was the organ donor for an intestinal transplant. Here the sequenced sample was unstimulated CD8+ T cells sorted from spleen or lymph node cells, taken before transplant. The chain recombines TRBV11-2 with TRBJ1-2; a weak D match, TRBD1 (5 bases). The CDR3 sequence is CASSLKDTDPFDYGYTF. The CDR3, as DNA: TGTGCCAGCAGCTTAAAGGACACAGACCCGTTTGACTATGGCTACACCTTC. Using reference TRBV11-2 and TRBJ1-2 for the parts outside the CDR3, the full variable domain is EAGVAQSPRYKIIEKRQSVAFWCNPISGHATLYWYQQILGQGPKLLIQFQNNGVVDDSQLPKDRFSAERLKGVDSTLKIQPAKLEDSAVYLCASSLKDTDPFDYGYTFGSGTRLTVV.